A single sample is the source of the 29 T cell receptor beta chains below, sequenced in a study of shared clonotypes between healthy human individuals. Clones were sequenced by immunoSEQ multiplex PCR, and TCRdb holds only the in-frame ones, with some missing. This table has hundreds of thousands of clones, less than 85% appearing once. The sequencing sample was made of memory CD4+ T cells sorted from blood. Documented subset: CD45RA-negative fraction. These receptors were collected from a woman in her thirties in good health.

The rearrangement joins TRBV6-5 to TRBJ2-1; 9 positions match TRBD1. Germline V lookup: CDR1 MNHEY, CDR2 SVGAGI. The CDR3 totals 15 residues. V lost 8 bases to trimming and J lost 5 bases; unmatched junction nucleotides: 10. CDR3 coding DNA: TGTGCCAGCGACCGCGGGACAGGGCCTAACAATGAGCAGTTCTTC. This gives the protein CASDRGTGPNNEQFF.

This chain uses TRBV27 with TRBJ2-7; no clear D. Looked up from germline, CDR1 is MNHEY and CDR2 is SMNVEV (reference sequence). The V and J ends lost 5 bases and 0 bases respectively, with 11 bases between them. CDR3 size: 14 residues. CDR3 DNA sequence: TGTGCCAGCAGTGTGGACGGACGCTCCTACGAGCAGTACTTC. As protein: CASSVDGRSYEQYF.

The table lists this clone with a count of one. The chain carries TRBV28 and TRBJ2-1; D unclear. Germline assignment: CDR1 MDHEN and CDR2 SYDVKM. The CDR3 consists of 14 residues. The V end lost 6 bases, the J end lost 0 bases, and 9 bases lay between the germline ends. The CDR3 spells CASRNGISYNEQFF. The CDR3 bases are TGTGCCAGCAGAAACGGCATCTCCTACAATGAGCAGTTCTTC.

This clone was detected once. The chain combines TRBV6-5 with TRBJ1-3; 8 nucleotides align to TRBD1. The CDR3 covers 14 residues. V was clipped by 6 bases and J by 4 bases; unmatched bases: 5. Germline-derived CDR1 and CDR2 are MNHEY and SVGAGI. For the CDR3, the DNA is TGTGCCAGCAGCTCGAGGACAGGGGGAAACACCATATATTTT. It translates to CASSSRTGGNTIYF.

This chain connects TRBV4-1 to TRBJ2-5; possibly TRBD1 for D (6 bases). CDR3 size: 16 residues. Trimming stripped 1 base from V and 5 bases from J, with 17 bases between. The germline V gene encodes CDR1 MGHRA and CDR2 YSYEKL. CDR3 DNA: TGCGCCAGCAGCCAAGTCATTAGGGGGTCCTCGGAGACCCAGTACTTC. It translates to CASSQVIRGSSETQYF.

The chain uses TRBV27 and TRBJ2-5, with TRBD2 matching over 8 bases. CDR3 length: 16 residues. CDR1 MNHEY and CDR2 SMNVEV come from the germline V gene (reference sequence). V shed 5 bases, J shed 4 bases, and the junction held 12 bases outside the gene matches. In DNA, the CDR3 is TGTGCCAGCAGTCCACCGGGACTAGGGTTAAGAGAGACCCAGTACTTC. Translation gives CASSPPGLGLRETQYF.

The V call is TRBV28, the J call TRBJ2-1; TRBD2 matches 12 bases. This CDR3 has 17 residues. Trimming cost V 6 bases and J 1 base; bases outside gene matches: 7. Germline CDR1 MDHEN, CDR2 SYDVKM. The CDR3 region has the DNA TGTGCCAGCAGCTTGGGGACTAGCGGGCTATCCTACAATGAGCAGTTCTTC. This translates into CASSLGTSGLSYNEQFF. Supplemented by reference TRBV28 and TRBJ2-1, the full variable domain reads DVKVTQSSRYLVKRTGEKVFLECVQDMDHENMFWYRQDPGLGLRLIYFSYDVKMKEKGDIPEGYSVSREKKERFSLILESASTNQTSMYLCASSLGTSGLSYNEQFFGPGTRLTVL.

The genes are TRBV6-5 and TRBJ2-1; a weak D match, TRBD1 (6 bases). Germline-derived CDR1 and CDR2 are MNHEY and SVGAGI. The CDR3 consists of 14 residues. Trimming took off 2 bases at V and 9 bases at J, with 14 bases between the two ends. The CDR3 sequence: CASSYRAGVTEQFF. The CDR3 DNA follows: TGTGCCAGCAGTTACCGGGCAGGGGTGACTGAGCAGTTCTTC.

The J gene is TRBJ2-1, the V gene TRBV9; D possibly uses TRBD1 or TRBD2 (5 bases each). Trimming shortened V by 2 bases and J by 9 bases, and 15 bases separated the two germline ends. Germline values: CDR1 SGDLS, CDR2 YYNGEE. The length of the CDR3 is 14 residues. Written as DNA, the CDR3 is TGTGCCAGCAGCGTCCTAGGGGAGAGGGCTGAGCAGTTCTTC. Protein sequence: CASSVLGERAEQFF.

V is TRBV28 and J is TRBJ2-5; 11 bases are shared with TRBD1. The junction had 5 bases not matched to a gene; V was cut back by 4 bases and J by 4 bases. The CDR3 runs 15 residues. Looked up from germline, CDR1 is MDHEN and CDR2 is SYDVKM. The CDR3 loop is CASSSSGTGGETQYF. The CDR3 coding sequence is TGTGCCAGCAGTTCCTCCGGGACAGGGGGAGAGACCCAGTACTTC.

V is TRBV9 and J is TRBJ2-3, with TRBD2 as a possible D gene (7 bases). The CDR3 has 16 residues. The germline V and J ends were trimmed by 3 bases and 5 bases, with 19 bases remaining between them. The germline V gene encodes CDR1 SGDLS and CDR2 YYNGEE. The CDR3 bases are TGTGCCAGCAGCGCTCAAACAGGGAGGGTTCAAGATACGCAGTATTTT. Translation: CASSAQTGRVQDTQYF.

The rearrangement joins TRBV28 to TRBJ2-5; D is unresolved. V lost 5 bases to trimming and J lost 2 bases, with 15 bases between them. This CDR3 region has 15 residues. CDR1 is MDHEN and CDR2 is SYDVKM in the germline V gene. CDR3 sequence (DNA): TGTGCCAGCAGTGGCGGACCTTCATTACAAGAGACCCAGTACTTC. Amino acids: CASSGGPSLQETQYF.

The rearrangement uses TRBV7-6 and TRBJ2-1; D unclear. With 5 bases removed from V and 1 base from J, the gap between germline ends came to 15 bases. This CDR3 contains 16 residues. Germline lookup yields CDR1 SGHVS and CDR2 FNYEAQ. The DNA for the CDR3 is TGTGCCAGCAGCGCGGCGTCCAGCCGGTCCTACAATGAGCAGTTCTTC. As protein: CASSAASSRSYNEQFF.

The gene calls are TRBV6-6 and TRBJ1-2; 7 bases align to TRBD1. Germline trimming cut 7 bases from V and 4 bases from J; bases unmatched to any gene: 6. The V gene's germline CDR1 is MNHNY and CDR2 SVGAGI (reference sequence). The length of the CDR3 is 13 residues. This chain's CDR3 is CASTQGVGYGYTF. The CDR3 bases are TGTGCCAGCACTCAGGGGGTGGGCTATGGCTACACCTTC.

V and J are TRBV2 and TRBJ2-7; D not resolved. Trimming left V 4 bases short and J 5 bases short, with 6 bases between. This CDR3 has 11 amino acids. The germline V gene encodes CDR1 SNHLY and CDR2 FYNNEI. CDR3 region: CASSAVDEQYF. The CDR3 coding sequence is TGTGCCAGCAGTGCGGTAGACGAGCAGTACTTC.

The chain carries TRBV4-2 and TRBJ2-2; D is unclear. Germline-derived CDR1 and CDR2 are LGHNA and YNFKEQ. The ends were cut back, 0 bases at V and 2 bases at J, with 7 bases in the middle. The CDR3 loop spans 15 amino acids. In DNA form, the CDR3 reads TGTGCCAGCAGCCAAGATCCCCTCAACACCGGGGAGCTGTTTTTT. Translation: CASSQDPLNTGELFF.

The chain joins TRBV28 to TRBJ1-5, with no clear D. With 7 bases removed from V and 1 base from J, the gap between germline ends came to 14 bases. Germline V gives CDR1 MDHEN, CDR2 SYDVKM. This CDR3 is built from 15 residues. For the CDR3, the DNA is TGTGCCAGCATCTTCTCGGGCGGAAGCAATCAGCCCCAGCATTTT. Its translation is CASIFSGGSNQPQHF. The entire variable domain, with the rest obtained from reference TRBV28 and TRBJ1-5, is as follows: DVKVTQSSRYLVKRTGEKVFLECVQDMDHENMFWYRQDPGLGLRLIYFSYDVKMKEKGDIPEGYSVSREKKERFSLILESASTNQTSMYLCASIFSGGSNQPQHFGDGTRLSIL.

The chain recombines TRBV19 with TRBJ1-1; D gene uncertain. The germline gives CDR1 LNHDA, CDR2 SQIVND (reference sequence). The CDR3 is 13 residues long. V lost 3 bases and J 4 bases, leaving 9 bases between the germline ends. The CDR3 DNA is TGTGCCAGTAGTATTGTAGGAATCACTGAAGCTTTCTTT. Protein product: CASSIVGITEAFF.

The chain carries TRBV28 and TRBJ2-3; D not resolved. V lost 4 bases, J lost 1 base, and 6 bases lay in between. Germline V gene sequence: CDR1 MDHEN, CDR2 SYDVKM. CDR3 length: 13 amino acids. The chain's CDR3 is CASSSPGTDTQYF. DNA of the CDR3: TGTGCCAGCAGTTCCCCCGGCACAGATACGCAGTATTTT.

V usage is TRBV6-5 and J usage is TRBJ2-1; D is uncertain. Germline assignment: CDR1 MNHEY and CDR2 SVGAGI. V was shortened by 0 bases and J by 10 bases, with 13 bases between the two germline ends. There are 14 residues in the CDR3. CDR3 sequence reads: CASSYSKPDGEQFF. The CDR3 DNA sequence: TGTGCCAGCAGTTACTCGAAACCCGACGGGGAGCAGTTCTTC.

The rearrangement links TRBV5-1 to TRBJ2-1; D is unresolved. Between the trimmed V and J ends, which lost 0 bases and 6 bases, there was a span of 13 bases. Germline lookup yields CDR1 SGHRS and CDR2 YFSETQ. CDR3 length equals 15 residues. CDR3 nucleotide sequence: TGCGCCAGCAGCTTGGTCGCGGACCTTTCCAATGAGCAGTTCTTC. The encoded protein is CASSLVADLSNEQFF.

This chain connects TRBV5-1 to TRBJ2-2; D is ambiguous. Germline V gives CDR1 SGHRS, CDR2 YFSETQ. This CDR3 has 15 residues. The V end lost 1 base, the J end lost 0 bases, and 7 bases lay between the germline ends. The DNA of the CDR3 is TGCGCCAGCAGCTTGACGGGTGCGAACACCGGGGAGCTGTTTTTT. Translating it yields CASSLTGANTGELFF.

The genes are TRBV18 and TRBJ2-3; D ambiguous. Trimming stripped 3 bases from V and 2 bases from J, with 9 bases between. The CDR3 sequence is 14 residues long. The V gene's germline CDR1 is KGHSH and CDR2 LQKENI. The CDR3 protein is CASSPRSDTDTQYF. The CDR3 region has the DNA TGTGCCAGCTCACCTCGGTCTGACACAGATACGCAGTATTTT. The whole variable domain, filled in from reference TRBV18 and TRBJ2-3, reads NAGVMQNPRHLVRRRGQEARLRCSPMKGHSHVYWYRQLPEEGLKFMVYLQKENIIDESGMPKERFSAEFPKEGPSILRIQQVVRGDSAAYFCASSPRSDTDTQYFGPGTRLTVL.

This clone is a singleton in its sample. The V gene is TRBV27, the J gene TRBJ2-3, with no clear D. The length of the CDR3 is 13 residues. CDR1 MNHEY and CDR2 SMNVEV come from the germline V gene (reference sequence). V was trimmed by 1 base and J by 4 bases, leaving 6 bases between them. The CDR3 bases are TGTGCCAGCAGTTTATATCGGCCAGATACGCAGTATTTT. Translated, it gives CASSLYRPDTQYF.

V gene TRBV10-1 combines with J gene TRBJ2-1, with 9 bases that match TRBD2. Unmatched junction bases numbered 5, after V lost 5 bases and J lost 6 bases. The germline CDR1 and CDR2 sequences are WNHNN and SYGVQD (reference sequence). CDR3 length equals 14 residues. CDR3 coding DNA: TGCGCCAGCAGTTGGGGACTAGCAAGCAATGAGCAGTTCTTC. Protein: CASSWGLASNEQFF.

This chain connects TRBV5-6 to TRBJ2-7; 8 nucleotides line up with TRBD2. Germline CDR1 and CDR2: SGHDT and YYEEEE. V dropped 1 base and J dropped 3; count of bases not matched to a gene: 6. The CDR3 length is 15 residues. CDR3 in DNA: TGTGCCAGCAGCTTGAGAGCGGCGGGGGGCTACGAGCAGTACTTC. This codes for CASSLRAAGGYEQYF.

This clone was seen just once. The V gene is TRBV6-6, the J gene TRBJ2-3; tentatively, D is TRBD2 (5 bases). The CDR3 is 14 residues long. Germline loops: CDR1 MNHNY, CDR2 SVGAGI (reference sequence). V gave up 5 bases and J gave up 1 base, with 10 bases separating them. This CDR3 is CASSGWTGTDTQYF. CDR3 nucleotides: TGTGCCAGCAGTGGTTGGACTGGCACAGATACGCAGTATTTT.

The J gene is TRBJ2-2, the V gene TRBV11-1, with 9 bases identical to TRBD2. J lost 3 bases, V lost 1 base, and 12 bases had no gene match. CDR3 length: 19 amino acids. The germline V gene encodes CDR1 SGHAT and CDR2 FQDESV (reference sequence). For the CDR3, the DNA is TGTGCCAGCAGCTTAGGAGCCCTCGGCGGGAGGGTCCACACCGGGGAGCTGTTTTTT. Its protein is CASSLGALGGRVHTGELFF.

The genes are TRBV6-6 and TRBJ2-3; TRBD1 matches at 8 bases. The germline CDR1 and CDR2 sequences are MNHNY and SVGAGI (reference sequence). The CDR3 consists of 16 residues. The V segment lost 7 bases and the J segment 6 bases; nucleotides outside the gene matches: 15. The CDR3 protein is CASTTRGLLGSDTQYF. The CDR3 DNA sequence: TGTGCCAGCACCACCAGGGGGCTACTGGGTTCGGATACGCAGTATTTT.